Detailed here is one TCR beta chain. Its antigen is currently unknown. The sample comes from a study of beta chain features in type 1 diabetes. The authors reverse transcribed all of the isolated RNA, so sequencing captured expressed TCRB transcripts. Sequenced by immunoSEQ multiplex PCR; TCRdb stores in-frame clones only, minus some. The sample lists more than 350,000 clones, about an eighth occurring once. Germline V gives CDR1 LNHNV, CDR2 YYDKDF (reference sequence). The V end was cut by 0 bases, the J end by 3 bases, with 14 bases between. The CDR3 loop spans 16 amino acids. Findings and caveats of the study: TCRB repertoires of naive, central memory and Treg cells appeared more similar among patients than among healthy donors.

The source material was naive CD4+ T cells from blood. J is TRBJ1-2 and V is TRBV15, with a possible D match to TRBD1 (5 bases). This TCR derives from a woman in her late teens or twenties in good health. The CDR3 coding sequence is TGTGCCACCAGCAGAGAGGATCAGGGAGCTTACTATGGCTACACCTTC. Protein product: CATSREDQGAYYGYTF.